This T cell receptor beta chain was found in a study of response to subunit inactivated influenza vaccine. Study results and limitations: Authors suggested few new T cells are recruited by each seasonal influenza vaccination.

Points on this clonotype: The antigen remains unidentified.

TCRdb itself ran the RT-PCR reads through MiXCR, one entry per CDR3 protein. This table holds approximately 530,000 distinct CDR3 sequences, roughly 13% found once. The sequence came from a man over 45 who received an inactivated influenza vaccine. This material consisted of PBMCs from blood, taken more than 35 days after vaccination.

The CDR3 nucleotides are TGTGCCAGCAGCCCGACAGCAACCCTAGCCAAAAACATTCAGTACTTC. This sequence encodes CASSPTATLAKNIQYF. The chain joins TRBV3-1 to TRBJ2-4; tentatively, D is TRBD1 (5 bases). Germline CDR1 is LGHDT and CDR2 is YNNKEL (reference sequence). The CDR3 loop spans 16 amino acids. V lost 4 bases, J lost 0 bases, and 13 bases lay in between.